These T cell receptor beta chains were read from a single sample in a study of CD8 T cells in Susac syndrome. TCRdb reprocessed the immunoSEQ multiplex PCR reads via MiXCR and lists one record per CDR3 protein. The repertoire holds about 240,000 distinct CDR3 sequences, with less than 96% as singletons. The source material was CD4+ T cells from PBMCs. The receptors originated from a human donor with Susac syndrome. Both conserved end residues are part of each CDR3. The order of the fields is V gene, J gene, CDR3 protein.

>TRBV20-1|TRBJ2-5
CSARLEGRETQYF
>TRBV30|TRBJ1-1
CAWVPPPEAFF
>TRBV18|TRBJ1-1
CASSPQREGEAFF
>TRBV3-1|TRBJ2-4
CASSQGSIQYF
>TRBV30|TRBJ1-4
CAWSVRWREKLFF
>TRBV7-2|TRBJ2-1
CASSLDGRQGWNEQFF
>TRBV12-3/TRBV12-4|TRBJ2-1
CASSFRGHEQFF
>TRBV10-3|TRBJ2-1
CAIRSTSERGGYSYNEQFF
>TRBV14|TRBJ1-2
CASSQGGFGGYGYTF
>TRBV4-2|TRBJ2-3
CASRPAGGPSGTDTQYF
>TRBV18|TRBJ1-2
CASSPTNGYTF
>TRBV12-3/TRBV12-4|TRBJ1-5
CASNGRYNQPQHF
>TRBV19|TRBJ2-1
CASSREGSDEQFF